This TCR beta chain stems from a study of blood T cells in healthy people across ages. In the study overall: Template switching picked up about one barcoded beta molecule for each two T cells.

Peripheral blood was drawn, about 9.1 milliliters per donor. Germline CDR1 is KGHSH and CDR2 is LQKENI. The CDR3 is made up of 13 amino acids. Deletions cut 3 bases from V and 6 bases from J, with 12 bases between. The use of a sample-barcoded 5' primer and a J-beta primer mix characterized a second PCR of roughly 6 to 11 cycles. TCRdb called the 5' RACE reads again in MiXCR, with one record for every CDR3 protein. The profile shows roughly 720,000 distinct CDR3 sequences, 50% to 65% of them singletons. The rearrangement uses TRBV18 and TRBJ2-7; D is undetermined. Material: blood. The receptor was isolated from an elderly man in good health. The CDR3 DNA is TGTGCCAGCTCACCGACATTCACCGGCGAGCAGTACTTC. Residues: CASSPTFTGEQYF.